This T cell receptor (beta chain) was identified in a study of STAT5B mutations in CD4+ large granular lymphocyte leukemia. Turning to the study itself: Healthy donors showed HLA-associated enrichment of the CDR3 'QG' motif.

The method was immunoSEQ multiplex PCR; TCRdb's version includes in-frame clones alone and lacks a portion of them. The table lists roughly 34,000 clones, roughly four fifths of them singletons. This clone appeared once. The source is a human donor in good health. Sequenced input: CD4+ T cells from blood buffy coats.

CDR3 region: CASSFRAAKNIQYF. The DNA of the CDR3 is TGTGCCAGCAGTTTTAGAGCAGCCAAAAACATTCAGTACTTC. The gene calls are TRBV28 and TRBJ2-4; D call uncertain. From germline, CDR1 is MDHEN and CDR2 SYDVKM. Trimming pared 3 bases from V and 0 bases from J, leaving 6 bases between. The CDR3 is made up of 14 amino acids.